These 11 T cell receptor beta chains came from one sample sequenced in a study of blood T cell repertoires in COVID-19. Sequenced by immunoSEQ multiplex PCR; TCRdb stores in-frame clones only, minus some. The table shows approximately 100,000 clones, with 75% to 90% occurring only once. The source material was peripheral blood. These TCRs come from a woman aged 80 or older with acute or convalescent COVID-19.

The CDR3 bases are TGTGCCACCAGTGGCAACAGGGGGTCGAACACCGGGGAGCTGTTTTTT. Encoded protein: CATSGNRGSNTGELFF. The genes are TRBV24-1 and TRBJ2-2; TRBD1 matches 8 bases. After removal of 5 bases from V and 0 bases from J, the junction contained 4 bases not matched to a gene. This CDR3 region has 16 residues. CDR1 and CDR2 from the germline V gene are KGHDR and SFDVKD.

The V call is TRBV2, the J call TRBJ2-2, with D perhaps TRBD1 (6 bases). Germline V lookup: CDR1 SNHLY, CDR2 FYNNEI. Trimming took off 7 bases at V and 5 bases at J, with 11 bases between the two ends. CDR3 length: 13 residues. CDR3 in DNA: TGTGCCAGCACAGGGGTAGGGACCGGGGAGCTGTTTTTT. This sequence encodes CASTGVGTGELFF.

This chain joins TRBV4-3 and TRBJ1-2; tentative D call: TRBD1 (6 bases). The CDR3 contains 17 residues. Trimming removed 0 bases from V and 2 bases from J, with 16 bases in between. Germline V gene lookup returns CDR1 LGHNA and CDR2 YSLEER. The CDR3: CASSQDRLGAGNYGYTF. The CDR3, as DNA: TGCGCCAGCAGCCAAGATCGGTTGGGGGCAGGGAACTATGGCTACACCTTC.

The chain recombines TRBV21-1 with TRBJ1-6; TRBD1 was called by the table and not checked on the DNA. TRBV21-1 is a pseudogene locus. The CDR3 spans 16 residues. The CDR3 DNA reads TGTGCCAGCAGCGGCAAGGGACAGGATTATAATTCACCCCTCCACTTT. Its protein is CASSGKGQDYNSPLHF.

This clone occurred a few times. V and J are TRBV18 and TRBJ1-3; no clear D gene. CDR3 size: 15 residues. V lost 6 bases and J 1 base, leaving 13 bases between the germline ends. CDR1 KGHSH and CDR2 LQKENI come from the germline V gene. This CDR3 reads CASSAPGKSGNTIYF. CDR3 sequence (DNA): TGTGCCAGCTCTGCCCCCGGGAAGTCTGGAAACACCATATATTTT.

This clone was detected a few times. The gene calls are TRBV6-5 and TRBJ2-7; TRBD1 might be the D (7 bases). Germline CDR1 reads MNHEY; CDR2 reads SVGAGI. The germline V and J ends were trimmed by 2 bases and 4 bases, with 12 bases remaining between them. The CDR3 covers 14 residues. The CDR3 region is CASSYRDSGYEQYF. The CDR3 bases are TGTGCCAGCAGTTACCGGGACAGCGGGTACGAGCAGTACTTC.

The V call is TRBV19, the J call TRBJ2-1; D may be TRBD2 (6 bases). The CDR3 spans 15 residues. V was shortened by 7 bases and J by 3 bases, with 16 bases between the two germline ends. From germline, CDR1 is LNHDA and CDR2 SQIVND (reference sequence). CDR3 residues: CASKSGGTFYNEQFF. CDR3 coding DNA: TGTGCCAGTAAGAGTGGAGGGACCTTCTACAATGAGCAGTTCTTC.

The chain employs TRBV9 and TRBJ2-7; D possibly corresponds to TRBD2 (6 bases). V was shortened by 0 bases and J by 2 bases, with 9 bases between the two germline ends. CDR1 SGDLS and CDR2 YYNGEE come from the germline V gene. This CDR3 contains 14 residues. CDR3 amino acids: CASSVVPGAYEQYF. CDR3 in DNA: TGTGCCAGCAGCGTAGTGCCGGGAGCCTACGAGCAGTACTTC.

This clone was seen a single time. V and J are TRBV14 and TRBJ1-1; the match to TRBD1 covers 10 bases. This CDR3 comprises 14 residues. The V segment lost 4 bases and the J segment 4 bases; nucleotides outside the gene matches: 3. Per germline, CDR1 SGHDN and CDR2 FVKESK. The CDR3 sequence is CASSLRTGGTEAFF. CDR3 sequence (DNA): TGTGCCAGCAGCCTGAGGACAGGGGGCACTGAAGCTTTCTTT.

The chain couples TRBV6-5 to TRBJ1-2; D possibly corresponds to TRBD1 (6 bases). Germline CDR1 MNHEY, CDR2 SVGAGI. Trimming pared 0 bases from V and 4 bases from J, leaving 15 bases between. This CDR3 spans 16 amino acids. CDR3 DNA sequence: TGTGCCAGCAGTTACTCAATCTGGGACACCGCCTATGGCTACACCTTC. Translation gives CASSYSIWDTAYGYTF.

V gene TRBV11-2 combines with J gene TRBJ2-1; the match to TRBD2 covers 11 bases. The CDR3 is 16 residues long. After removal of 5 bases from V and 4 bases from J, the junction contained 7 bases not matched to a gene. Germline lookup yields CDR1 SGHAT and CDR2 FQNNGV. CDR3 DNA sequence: TGTGCCAGCAGCATCCGGACTAGCGGGTCTTACAATGAGCAGTTCTTC. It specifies CASSIRTSGSYNEQFF.